The table lists the clone carrying this T cell receptor beta chain with many counts. The data are from a study of blood T cell repertoires in COVID-19. In the study overall: Samples came from the United States, Italy and Spain, spanning acute and convalescent COVID-19. PBMCs, B-cell-depleted T cells, or T cells were the source of the cDNA or gDNA that made up the material.

Between the trimmed V and J ends, which lost 5 bases and 2 bases, there was a span of 13 bases. The germline V gene encodes CDR1 SEHNR and CDR2 FQNEAQ (reference sequence). The length of the CDR3 is 16 residues. Per the authors' pipeline: Amplification of reference gene primers provided the estimated nucleated cell counts. Some clones are missing from TCRdb's copy, which holds only in-frame ones; the method was immunoSEQ multiplex PCR. V and J calls and clone size are given by that table; D and trimming were obtained from the DNA. The table shows about 180,000 clones, with 75% to 85% occurring only once.

This TCR came from a human donor in a cohort sampled during active COVID-19. The chain uses TRBV7-9 and TRBJ1-6; no clear D. The sequenced sample consisted of peripheral blood. This CDR3 reads CASSHEDSPYNSPLHF. DNA of the CDR3: TGTGCCAGCAGCCACGAGGACTCACCCTATAATTCACCCCTCCACTTT.